A selection of T cell receptor beta chains follows, all from one sample in a study of control samples from healthy donors and cancer patients. TCRdb's copy holds only in-frame clones and misses some; the assay was immunoSEQ multiplex PCR. The table records a few hundred thousand clones, 75% to 95% of them present only once. The source material was PBMCs. Receptors originate from a man between 40 and 49 years old with head and neck cancer. Each CDR3 is given with its conserved first and last residue. A D gene is named only where the DNA matches it firmly. Size tells how often a clone was seen (once, few, many) or the class of an expanded clone, and some rows leave it out.

-	-	TRBV5-1	TRBJ2-5	CASSLDVLKVETQYF	TGCGCCAGCAGCTTGGATGTTCTGAAGGTGGAGACCCAGTACTTC
-	-	TRBV5-1	TRBJ1-1	CASSLRVENTEAFF	TGCGCCAGCAGCTTGCGTGTTGAGAACACTGAAGCTTTCTTT
-	-	TRBV6-5	TRBJ1-5	CASSYSTGFNQPQHF	TGTGCCAGCAGTTACTCGACAGGTTTCAATCAGCCCCAGCATTTT
-	-	TRBV6-6	TRBJ2-2	CASSRDRNTGELFF	TGTGCCAGCAGCCGTGACAGGAACACCGGGGAGCTGTTTTTT
TRBD2	-	TRBV12-5	TRBJ2-2	CASGRPGLAGGLNTGELFF	TGTGCTAGTGGCCGACCGGGACTAGCGGGAGGACTGAACACCGGGGAGCTGTTTTTT
-	-	TRBV5-1	TRBJ2-7	CASNSGPDSYEQYF	TGCGCCAGCAATTCAGGGCCCGACTCCTACGAGCAGTACTTC
-	-	TRBV24-1	TRBJ2-2	CATSDSDSANTGELFF	TGTGCCACCAGTGATTCGGACAGCGCGAACACCGGGGAGCTGTTTTTT
TRBD2	-	TRBV27	TRBJ2-7	CASSIAGGSNEQYF	TGTGCCAGCAGCATAGCGGGGGGGAGCAACGAGCAGTACTTC
-	once	TRBV5-1	TRBJ1-4	CASSLVVGGEKLFF	TGCGCCAGCAGCTTGGTAGTTGGGGGTGAAAAACTGTTTTTT
-	-	TRBV6-5	TRBJ2-1	CASRAYNEQFF	TGTGCCAGCAGGGCCTACAATGAGCAGTTCTTC
-	-	TRBV6-5	TRBJ2-2	CASSYSGLRELFF	TGTGCCAGCAGTTACTCGGGTTTGCGGGAGCTGTTTTTT
-	-	TRBV7-5	TRBJ2-1	CARSTFGTEHYNEQFF	TGTGCCAGAAGCACCTTCGGGACAGAACATTACAATGAGCAGTTCTTC
TRBD1	-	TRBV2	TRBJ1-6	CASSDGTAYSPLHF	TGTGCCAGCAGTGACGGGACAGCCTATTCACCCCTCCACTTT
-	-	TRBV9	TRBJ2-6	CASTPGGRSGANVLTF	TGTGCCAGCACCCCCGGGGGCCGCTCTGGGGCCAACGTCCTGACTTTC
TRBD1	-	TRBV4-3	TRBJ1-2	CASSQSSDRAGYTF	TGCGCCAGCAGCCAAAGCTCGGACAGGGCTGGCTACACCTTC
-	-	TRBV10-1	TRBJ2-3	CASSESGLGTDTQYF	TGCGCCAGCAGTGAGTCAGGCCTGGGCACAGATACGCAGTATTTT
TRBD1	-	TRBV11-2	TRBJ2-2	CASSPGQGATGELFF	TGTGCCAGCAGCCCGGGACAGGGGGCTACCGGGGAGCTGTTTTTT
-	-	TRBV27	TRBJ2-1	CASSFKESNEQFF	TGTGCCAGCAGTTTCAAGGAGTCCAATGAGCAGTTCTTC
-	once	TRBV6-5	TRBJ2-1	CASSLEGAYNEQFF	TGTGCCAGCAGTTTGGAGGGGGCTTACAATGAGCAGTTCTTC
-	-	TRBV10-3	TRBJ1-6	CAISEGASYNSPLHF	TGTGCCATCAGTGAGGGGGCGAGTTATAATTCACCCCTCCACTTT
-	once	TRBV7-3	TRBJ1-1	CASSLVGRNTEAFF	TGTGCCAGCAGCTTAGTTGGCAGGAACACTGAAGCTTTCTTT
TRBD2	-	TRBV28	TRBJ2-5	CASSDTGGPQETQYF	TGTGCCAGCAGTGATACGGGAGGGCCCCAAGAGACCCAGTACTTC
-	-	TRBV6-5	TRBJ1-5	CASSQTESNQPQHF	TGTGCCAGCAGTCAAACAGAGAGCAATCAGCCCCAGCATTTT
-	-	TRBV5-6	TRBJ1-3	CASSLFAEPGNTIYF	TGTGCCAGCAGCTTGTTTGCGGAGCCTGGAAACACCATATATTTT
-	-	TRBV27	TRBJ2-1	CASSRLHEQFF	TGTGCCAGCAGTAGATTGCATGAGCAGTTCTTC
-	-	TRBV10-2	TRBJ2-7	CASSESQVPYEQYF	TGCGCCAGCAGTGAGTCCCAGGTACCGTACGAGCAGTACTTC
-	-	TRBV5-4	TRBJ2-1	CASSPLDEGRYSYNEQFF	TGTGCCAGCAGCCCCCTTGATGAGGGACGATACTCCTACAATGAGCAGTTCTTC
-	-	TRBV24-1	TRBJ1-5	CATSDSQGPNQPQHF	TGTGCCACCAGTGATTCGCAGGGACCTAATCAGCCCCAGCATTTT
-	-	TRBV5-1	TRBJ2-7	CASSLVSLGAAHEQYF	TGCGCCAGCAGCTTGGTGTCGTTAGGGGCGGCCCACGAGCAGTACTTC
-	-	TRBV7-9	TRBJ1-3	CASSRRRGITGNTIYF	TGTGCCAGCAGTCGGAGGAGGGGCATCACTGGAAACACCATATATTTT
-	-	TRBV6-6	TRBJ2-3	CASSYSSREWENTQYF	TGTGCCAGCAGTTACTCGTCACGGGAGTGGGAGAATACGCAGTATTTT
-	-	TRBV9	TRBJ2-3	CASSVGSTDTQYF	TGTGCCAGCAGCGTAGGTAGCACAGATACGCAGTATTTT
TRBD2	-	TRBV7-9	TRBJ2-7	CASSELAGGYEQYF	TGTGCCAGCAGCGAACTAGCGGGAGGATACGAGCAGTACTTC
-	once	TRBV5-4	TRBJ2-3	CASSLLVGTDTQYF	TGTGCCAGCAGCTTGTTGGTCGGAACAGATACGCAGTATTTT
TRBD2	-	TRBV5-6	TRBJ2-7	CASSLDGGGSYEQYF	TGTGCCAGCAGCTTGGATGGCGGGGGCTCCTACGAGCAGTACTTC
-	-	TRBV5-6	TRBJ1-2	CASSEGGLTYGYTF	TGTGCCAGCAGCGAGGGGGGACTCACCTATGGCTACACCTTC
-	once	TRBV5-1	TRBJ2-5	CASSLATDQETQYF	TGCGCCAGCAGCTTGGCGACAGACCAAGAGACCCAGTACTTC
-	-	TRBV5-1	TRBJ2-7	CASSLALTANAEQYF	TGCGCCAGCAGCTTGGCCTTGACAGCTAATGCCGAGCAGTACTTC
TRBD1	-	TRBV5-6	TRBJ1-1	CASSEGTGSTNTEAFF	TGTGCCAGCAGCGAAGGGACAGGGTCGACGAACACTGAAGCTTTCTTT
-	-	TRBV2	TRBJ1-2	CASSETGGGVSGYTF	TGTGCCAGCAGTGAAACGGGAGGAGGGGTTAGTGGCTACACCTTC
-	-	TRBV27	TRBJ2-5	CASSFNPGQRSETQYF	TGTGCCAGCAGTTTTAATCCTGGACAGAGATCCGAGACCCAGTACTTC
-	-	TRBV12-3/TRBV12-4	TRBJ2-1	CASSELEGEQFF	TGTGCCAGCAGTGAACTAGAGGGTGAGCAGTTCTTC
TRBD1	-	TRBV10-1	TRBJ1-1	CASSEGGTGAMNTEAFF	TGCGCCAGCAGTGAGGGGGGGACAGGGGCTATGAACACTGAAGCTTTCTTT
TRBD1	few	TRBV18	TRBJ1-2	CASSTGQGARGYTF	TGTGCCAGCTCAACCGGACAGGGGGCGCGGGGCTACACCTTC
-	-	TRBV6-2/TRBV6-3	TRBJ1-1	CASSYSMSDRVNTEAFF	TGTGCCAGCAGTTACTCGATGTCGGACCGAGTGAACACTGAAGCTTTCTTT
-	-	TRBV2	TRBJ2-3	CASSEGTETSTDTQYF	TGTGCCAGCAGTGAAGGGACTGAAACTAGCACAGATACGCAGTATTTT
-	once	TRBV27	TRBJ1-2	CASRPGTSLGYTF	TGTGCCAGCAGGCCCGGGACCTCCCTTGGCTACACCTTC
-	few	TRBV4-1	TRBJ1-4	CASSQETSRTNEKLFF	TGCGCCAGCAGCCAAGAGACGAGCAGAACTAATGAAAAACTGTTTTTT
TRBD1	-	TRBV7-9	TRBJ2-2	CASSLTAGGNTGELFF	TGTGCCAGCAGCTTAACTGCAGGGGGAAACACCGGGGAGCTGTTTTTT
-	many	TRBV6-5	TRBJ2-1	CASSYVGGEQFF	TGTGCCAGCAGTTACGTGGGGGGAGAGCAGTTCTTC
-	-	TRBV10-3	TRBJ2-7	CAISVNSGGVEQYF	TGTGCCATCAGTGTTAACTCGGGTGGCGTCGAGCAGTACTTC
TRBD1	-	TRBV5-1	TRBJ1-2	CASSVRQGPDGYTF	TGCGCCAGCAGCGTCCGACAGGGGCCGGATGGCTACACCTTC
-	-	TRBV7-9	TRBJ1-4	CASRTGRLGADEKLFF	TGTGCCAGCAGGACCGGAAGGTTGGGGGCGGACGAAAAACTGTTTTTT
-	-	TRBV19	TRBJ1-2	CASTYGQYGYTF	TGTGCCAGTACCTATGGACAGTATGGCTACACCTTC
-	-	TRBV5-1	TRBJ2-5	CASSPDAQETQYF	TGCGCCAGCAGCCCCGATGCCCAAGAGACCCAGTACTTC
TRBD1	-	TRBV19	TRBJ1-6	CASRRTGVSNSPLHF	TGTGCCAGTAGGCGGACAGGGGTCAGTAATTCACCCCTCCACTTT
-	many	TRBV28	TRBJ2-2	CASIGGGINTGELFF	TGTGCCAGCATAGGGGGAGGGATAAACACCGGGGAGCTGTTTTTT
TRBD2	-	TRBV18	TRBJ2-1	CASSPLAGNEQFF	TGTGCCAGCTCACCTCTAGCGGGGAATGAGCAGTTCTTC
-	-	TRBV7-6	TRBJ2-5	CASSSRDAVQETQYF	TGTGCCAGCAGCTCTAGGGACGCCGTCCAAGAGACCCAGTACTTC